This entry lists 22 T cell receptor beta chains sequenced from one sample in a study of T cell repertoires in cytomegalovirus infection. No antigens are known for them. MiXCR was run by TCRdb on the reads, yielding one entry per CDR3 protein. The repertoire has fewer than 1,000,000 distinct CDR3 sequences, around 30% of them found once; the top ten carry 11% to 15%. The material was cultured CD8+ T cells from PBMCs, obtained from culture after CMV antigen stimulation. These receptors were taken from a human donor in good health (CMV status not recorded). Some clones in this sample may be carry-over from other donors' samples.

This clonotype was found many times. The V gene is TRBV11-2, the J gene TRBJ1-2; D gene ambiguous. CDR1 is SGHAT and CDR2 is FQNNGV in the germline V gene. The CDR3 contains 19 residues. The germline V and J ends were trimmed by 3 bases and 0 bases, with 23 bases remaining between them. The CDR3 loop is CASSFYRLSANGANYGYTF. CDR3 coding DNA: TGTGCCAGCAGCTTTTACCGGCTGTCGGCAAATGGGGCTAACTATGGCTACACCTTC.

The chain links TRBV29-1 to TRBJ2-5; possibly TRBD1 for D (5 bases). V lost 4 bases, J lost 2 bases, and 8 bases lay in between. This CDR3 region has 12 residues. Germline assignment: CDR1 SQVTM and CDR2 ANQGSEA. CDR3 region: CSVVGQQETQYF. The CDR3 nucleotides read TGCAGCGTTGTCGGACAACAAGAGACCCAGTACTTC. The whole variable domain, remainder taken from reference TRBV29-1 and TRBJ2-5, is SAVISQKPSRDICQRGTSLTIQCQVDSQVTMMFWYRQQPGQSLTLIATANQGSEATYESGFVIDKFPISRPNLTFSTLTVSNMSPEDSSIYLCSVVGQQETQYFGPGTRLLVL.

The V and J genes are TRBV28 and TRBJ1-4; D unclear. There are 14 residues in the CDR3. The V gene's germline CDR1 is MDHEN and CDR2 SYDVKM. The V end was cut by 2 bases, the J end by 6 bases, with 10 bases between. CDR3 protein: CASSLGQEDEKLFF. Written as DNA, the CDR3 is TGTGCCAGCAGTTTAGGGCAGGAGGATGAAAAACTGTTTTTT.

In its sample, this clonotype was seen a few times. The CDR3 here is CASSQDGRGGSTDTQYF. The CDR3 DNA reads as TGCGCCAGCAGCCAAGACGGGCGCGGGGGGAGCACAGATACGCAGTATTTT. This chain joins TRBV4-1 and TRBJ2-3, with 8 nucleotides matching TRBD2. This CDR3 is built from 17 residues. The ends lost 0 bases at V and 0 bases at J; junction bases unmatched: 5. The germline gives CDR1 MGHRA, CDR2 YSYEKL.

There are many counts of this clonotype. The chain couples TRBV7-8 to TRBJ2-5, with 14 nucleotides matching TRBD2. CDR3 length: 18 amino acids. The V and J ends lost 3 bases and 1 base, in that order; junction bases with no gene match: 7. CDR1 SGHVS and CDR2 FQNEAQ come from the germline V gene. CDR3 residues: CASSFGTSGGIPQETQYF. The DNA for the CDR3 is TGTGCCAGCAGCTTCGGGACTAGCGGGGGTATACCCCAAGAGACCCAGTACTTC. The variable domain in full, with the rest retrieved from reference TRBV7-8 and TRBJ2-5, is GAGVSQSPRYKVAKRGQDVALRCDPISGHVSLFWYQQALGQGPEFLTYFQNEAQLDKSGLPSDRFFAERPEGSVSTLKIQRTQQEDSAVYLCASSFGTSGGIPQETQYFGPGTRLLVL.

V gene TRBV6-5 combines with J gene TRBJ1-3, with D unclear. The CDR3 contains 13 residues. The germline V gene encodes CDR1 MNHEY and CDR2 SVGAGI. Trimming shortened V by 2 bases and J by 0 bases, and 2 bases separated the two germline ends. This chain's CDR3 is CASSYDSGNTIYF. The DNA for the CDR3 is TGTGCCAGCAGTTACGACTCTGGAAACACCATATATTTT.

The V and J genes are TRBV27 and TRBJ2-5; D perhaps matches TRBD1 (5 bases). Trimming cost V 4 bases and J 7 bases, with 16 bases left between them. The CDR3 loop spans 14 amino acids. Germline V CDR1 and CDR2: MNHEY, SMNVEV (reference sequence). DNA for the CDR3: TGTGCCAGCAGTTCATACCAGTATAGGGGGACCCAGTACTTC. Its protein is CASSSYQYRGTQYF.

The chain employs TRBV12-3 or TRBV12-4 and TRBJ1-5, with D maybe TRBD1 (5 bases). The ends were cut back, 4 bases at V and 0 bases at J, with 13 bases in the middle. CDR3 length equals 16 residues. In DNA, the CDR3 is TGTGCCAGCAGTTCCTCCGGGGACTTTAGCAATCAGCCCCAGCATTTT. This sequence encodes CASSSSGDFSNQPQHF.

In its sample, this clonotype was seen many times. Here the CDR3 DNA reads TGTGCCAGCAGCGGATGGACAGGGGGTTGGAATGAGCAGTTCTTC. Amino acid sequence: CASSGWTGGWNEQFF. V usage is TRBV7-2 and J usage is TRBJ2-1; TRBD1 agrees at 10 bases. Germline V gene sequence: CDR1 SGHTA, CDR2 FQGNSA. This CDR3 region has 15 residues. V lost 5 bases and J lost 7; bases outside the gene matches: 8.

This clonotype was detected only a few times. The CDR3 DNA follows: TGTGCCATCAGTGGTCCGCCCGGGACTACTCGTGCCTACAATGAGCAGTTCTTC. Translating gives CAISGPPGTTRAYNEQFF. The chain uses TRBV10-3 and TRBJ2-1; 7 bases are shared with TRBD2. The germline gives CDR1 ENHRY, CDR2 SYGVKD. V lost 4 bases and J lost 2; bases outside the gene matches: 14. CDR3 length: 18 residues.

CDR3 sequence reads: CASSTGASQPQHF. DNA for the CDR3: TGTGCCAGCAGTACAGGGGCGTCTCAGCCCCAGCATTTT. The chain links TRBV6-5 to TRBJ1-5, with 7 bases that match TRBD1. The germline CDR1 and CDR2 sequences are MNHEY and SVGAGI. CDR3 length: 13 amino acids. The ends lost 5 bases at V and 6 bases at J; junction bases unmatched: 4.

This clonotype showed up just a few times. CDR3 sequence reads: CASSLLNVGTEAFF. DNA for the CDR3: TGTGCCAGCAGTTTATTGAACGTGGGAACTGAAGCTTTCTTT. The chain recombines TRBV27 with TRBJ1-1, with D hard to call. CDR3 length equals 14 residues. Germline values: CDR1 MNHEY, CDR2 SMNVEV (reference sequence). Trimming took off 1 base at V and 5 bases at J, with 11 bases between the two ends.

On this clonotype itself: Since a much larger clone is just one base distant, this may be a read error. The chain employs TRBV7-6 and TRBJ2-1; D uncertain. This CDR3 contains 17 residues. Germline CDR1 is SGHVS and CDR2 is FNYEAQ. The CDR3 coding sequence is TGTGCCAGCGGCTTGGTCGAACCTCCCGGCTCCTACAATGAGCAGTTCTTC. Translation: CASGLVEPPGSYNEQFF.

This clonotype was seen ten or more times. V gene TRBV12-3 or TRBV12-4 combines with J gene TRBJ1-2, with 7 nucleotides matching TRBD1. The CDR3 length is 14 residues. After removal of 1 base from V and 2 bases from J, the junction contained 1 base not matched to a gene. DNA for the CDR3: TGTGCCAGCAGTTTAGGGGACAGAAACTATGGCTACACCTTC. Translated: CASSLGDRNYGYTF.

This rearrangement joins TRBV12-3 or TRBV12-4 to TRBJ1-6; a weak D match, TRBD1 (5 bases). This CDR3 contains 15 residues. The V end lost 6 bases, the J end lost 8 bases, and 17 bases lay between the germline ends. CDR3 nucleotides: TGTGCCAGCAGGCGGAGTGGGGGGAAGGATTCACCCCTCCACTTT. It codes for CASRRSGGKDSPLHF.

This clonotype was detected only a few times. The rearrangement links TRBV6-1 to TRBJ1-1; D not resolved. The germline gives CDR1 MNHNS, CDR2 SASEGT. CDR3 size: 15 residues. V lost 5 bases to trimming and J lost 1 base, with 14 bases between them. The CDR3 nucleotides are TGTGCCAGCAGTCGTTTGTACACCAAGAACACTGAAGCTTTCTTT. Its translation: CASSRLYTKNTEAFF.

A remark on this clonotype: A much larger clone differs from this one at a single base, so this may be a read error. This chain connects TRBV7-2 to TRBJ2-5, with 7 bases that match TRBD1. This CDR3 comprises 16 residues. Germline V gene lookup returns CDR1 SGHTA and CDR2 FQGNSA. The V and J ends lost 1 base and 5 bases, in that order; junction bases with no gene match: 10. Here the CDR3 DNA reads TGTGCCAGCAGCTTAGTATGGGACAGCCTGGGGGAGACCCAGTACTTC. Amino acid sequence: CASSLVWDSLGETQYF. The whole variable domain, remainder taken from reference TRBV7-2 and TRBJ2-5, is GAGVSQSPSNKVTEKGKDVELRCDPISGHTALYWYRQSLGQGLEFLIYFQGNSAPDKSGLPSDRFSAERTGGSVSTLTIQRTQQEDSAVYLCASSLVWDSLGETQYFGPGTRLLVL.

There are many counts of this clonotype. This rearrangement joins TRBV7-6 to TRBJ2-3; the D gene is possibly TRBD1 (5 bases). CDR1 is SGHVS, CDR2 FNYEAQ, per germline. There are 15 residues in the CDR3. V shed 3 bases and J shed 3 bases, with 13 bases lying between them. The CDR3 nucleotides are TGTGCCAGCAGCTTTTCGACAGCCTCTACAGATACGCAGTATTTT. Amino acid sequence: CASSFSTASTDTQYF.

This sequence joins TRBV6-2 or TRBV6-3 and TRBJ2-7; D unclear. This CDR3 contains 15 residues. The V gene's germline CDR1 is MNHEY and CDR2 SVGEGT. V gave up 0 bases and J gave up 3 bases, with 12 bases separating them. The CDR3 loop is CASSYSQGIYYEQYV. The CDR3 DNA reads as TGTGCCAGCAGTTACTCTCAAGGTATTTACTACGAGCAGTACGTC.

V and J are TRBV5-5 and TRBJ2-2; D may match TRBD1 or TRBD2 (5 bases each). CDR3 length equals 14 residues. The germline V gene encodes CDR1 SGHKS and CDR2 YYEKEE (reference sequence). Trimming removed 5 bases at V and 4 bases at J, with 12 bases between. The CDR3 nucleotides are TGTGCCAGCAGTTCAGGGAGCCTCACCGGGGAGCTGTTTTTT. The encoded protein is CASSSGSLTGELFF. The full variable domain, its missing parts supplied by reference TRBV5-5 and TRBJ2-2, is DAGVTQSPTHLIKTRGQQVTLRCSPISGHKSVSWYQQVLGQGPQFIFQYYEKEERGRGNFPDRFSARQFPNYSSELNVNALLLGDSALYLCASSSGSLTGELFFGEGSRLTVL.

The genes are TRBV15 and TRBJ2-7; tentative D call: TRBD1 (5 bases). V was shortened by 2 bases and J by 7 bases, with 12 bases between the two germline ends. The CDR3 extends over 13 amino acids. Germline-derived CDR1 and CDR2 are LNHNV and YYDKDF (reference sequence). The CDR3 is CATSRSRVEEQYV. Here the CDR3 DNA reads TGTGCCACCAGCAGATCCAGGGTGGAGGAGCAGTACGTC.

This chain joins TRBV19 and TRBJ1-1, with a weak D call TRBD1 (6 bases). The CDR3 has 13 amino acids. Deletions cut 7 bases from V and 6 bases from J, with 15 bases between. Germline values: CDR1 LNHDA, CDR2 SQIVND (reference sequence). The CDR3 loop is CASIHDRWAEAFF. Here the CDR3 DNA reads TGTGCCAGTATCCATGACAGGTGGGCTGAAGCTTTCTTT.